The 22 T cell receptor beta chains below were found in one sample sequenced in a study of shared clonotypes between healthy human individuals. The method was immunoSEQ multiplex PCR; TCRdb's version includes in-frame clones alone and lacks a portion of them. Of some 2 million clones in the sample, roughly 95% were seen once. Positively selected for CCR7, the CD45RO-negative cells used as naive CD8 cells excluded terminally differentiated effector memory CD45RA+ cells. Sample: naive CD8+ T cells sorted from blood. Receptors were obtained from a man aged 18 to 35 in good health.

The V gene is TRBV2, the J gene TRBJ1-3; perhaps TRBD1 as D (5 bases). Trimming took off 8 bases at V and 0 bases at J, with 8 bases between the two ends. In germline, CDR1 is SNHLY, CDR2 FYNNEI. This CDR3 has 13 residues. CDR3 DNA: TGTGCCAGCCCGACAGACTCTGGAAACACCATATATTTT. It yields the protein CASPTDSGNTIYF. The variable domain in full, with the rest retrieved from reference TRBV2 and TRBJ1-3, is EPEVTQTPSHQVTQMGQEVILRCVPISNHLYFYWYRQILGQKVEFLVSFYNNEISEKSEIFDDQFSVERPDGSNFTLKIRSTKLEDSAMYFCASPTDSGNTIYFGEGSWLTVV.

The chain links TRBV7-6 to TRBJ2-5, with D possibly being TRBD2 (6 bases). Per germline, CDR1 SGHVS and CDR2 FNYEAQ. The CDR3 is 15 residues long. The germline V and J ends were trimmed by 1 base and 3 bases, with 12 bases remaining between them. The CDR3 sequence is CASSLDAGREETQYF. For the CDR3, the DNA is TGTGCCAGCAGCTTAGATGCGGGAAGGGAAGAGACCCAGTACTTC.

Here the CDR3 reads CASSGQGAPEAFF. The DNA of the CDR3 is TGTGCCAGCAGTGGACAGGGGGCCCCTGAAGCTTTCTTT. The genes are TRBV2 and TRBJ1-1, with 10 bases lining up with TRBD1. Germline lookup yields CDR1 SNHLY and CDR2 FYNNEI. The CDR3 contains 13 residues. Trimming at V came to 4 bases and at J to 6 bases, leaving 2 bases not matched to a gene.

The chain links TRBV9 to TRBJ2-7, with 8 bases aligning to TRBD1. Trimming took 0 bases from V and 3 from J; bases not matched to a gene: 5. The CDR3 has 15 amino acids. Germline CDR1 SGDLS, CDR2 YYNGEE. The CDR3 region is CASSVEQGQVYEQYF. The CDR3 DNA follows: TGTGCCAGCAGCGTAGAGCAGGGACAGGTCTACGAGCAGTACTTC.

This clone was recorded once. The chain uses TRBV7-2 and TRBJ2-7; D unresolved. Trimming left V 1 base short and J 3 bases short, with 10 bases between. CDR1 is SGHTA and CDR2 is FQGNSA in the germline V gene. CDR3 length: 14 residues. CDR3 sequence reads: CASSLDPVFYEQYF. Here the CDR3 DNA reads TGTGCCAGCAGCTTAGATCCAGTCTTCTACGAGCAGTACTTC. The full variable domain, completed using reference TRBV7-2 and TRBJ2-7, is GAGVSQSPSNKVTEKGKDVELRCDPISGHTALYWYRQSLGQGLEFLIYFQGNSAPDKSGLPSDRFSAERTGGSVSTLTIQRTQQEDSAVYLCASSLDPVFYEQYFGPGTRLTVT.

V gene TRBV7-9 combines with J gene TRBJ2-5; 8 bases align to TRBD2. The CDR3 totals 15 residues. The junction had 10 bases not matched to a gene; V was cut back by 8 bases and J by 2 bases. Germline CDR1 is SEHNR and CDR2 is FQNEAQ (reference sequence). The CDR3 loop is CASSGGSGVQETQYF. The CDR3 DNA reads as TGTGCCAGCTCCGGGGGTAGCGGGGTACAAGAGACCCAGTACTTC.

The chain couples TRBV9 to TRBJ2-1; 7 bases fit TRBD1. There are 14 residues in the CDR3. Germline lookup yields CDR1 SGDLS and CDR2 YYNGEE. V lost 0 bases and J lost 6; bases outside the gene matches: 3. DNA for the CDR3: TGTGCCAGCAGCGTAGGGACAGGAAGCAATGAGCAGTTCTTC. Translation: CASSVGTGSNEQFF.

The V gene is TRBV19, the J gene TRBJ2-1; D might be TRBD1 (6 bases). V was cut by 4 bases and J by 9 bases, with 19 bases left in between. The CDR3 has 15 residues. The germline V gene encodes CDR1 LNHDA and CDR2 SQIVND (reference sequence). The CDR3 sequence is CASSKWGLPLAEQFF. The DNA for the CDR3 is TGTGCCAGTAGTAAATGGGGGCTCCCCCTGGCTGAGCAGTTCTTC.

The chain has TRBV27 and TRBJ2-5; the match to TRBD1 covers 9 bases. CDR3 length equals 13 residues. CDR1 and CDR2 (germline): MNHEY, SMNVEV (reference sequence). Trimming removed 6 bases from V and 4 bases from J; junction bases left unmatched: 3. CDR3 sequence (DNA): TGTGCCAGCAGGGGACAGGGAGGAGAGACCCAGTACTTC. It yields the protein CASRGQGGETQYF.

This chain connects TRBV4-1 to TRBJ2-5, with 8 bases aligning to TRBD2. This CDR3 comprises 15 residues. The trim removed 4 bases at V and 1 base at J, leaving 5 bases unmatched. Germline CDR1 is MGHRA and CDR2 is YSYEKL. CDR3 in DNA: TGCGCCAGCAGCCCAACTAGCGGCCCCCAAGAGACCCAGTACTTC. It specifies CASSPTSGPQETQYF.

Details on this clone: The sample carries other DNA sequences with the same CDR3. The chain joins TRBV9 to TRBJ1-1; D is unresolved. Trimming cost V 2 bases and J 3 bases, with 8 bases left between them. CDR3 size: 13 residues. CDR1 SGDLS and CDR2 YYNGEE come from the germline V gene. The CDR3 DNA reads TGTGCCAGCAGCGTGGGAGCGGACACTGAAGCTTTCTTT. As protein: CASSVGADTEAFF.

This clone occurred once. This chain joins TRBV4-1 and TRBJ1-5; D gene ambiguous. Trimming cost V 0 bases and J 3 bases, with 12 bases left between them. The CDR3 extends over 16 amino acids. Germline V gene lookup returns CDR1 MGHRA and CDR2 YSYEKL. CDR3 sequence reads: CASSQDLTALNQPQHF. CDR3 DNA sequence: TGCGCCAGCAGCCAAGATCTAACAGCTCTCAATCAGCCCCAGCATTTT.

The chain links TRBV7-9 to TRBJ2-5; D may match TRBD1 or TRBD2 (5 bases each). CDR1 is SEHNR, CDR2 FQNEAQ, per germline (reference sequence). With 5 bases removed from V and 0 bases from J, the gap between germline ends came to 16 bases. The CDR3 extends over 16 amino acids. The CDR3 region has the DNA TGTGCCAGCAGCGGCTTAGGGGACGCCAACCAAGAGACCCAGTACTTC. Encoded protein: CASSGLGDANQETQYF.

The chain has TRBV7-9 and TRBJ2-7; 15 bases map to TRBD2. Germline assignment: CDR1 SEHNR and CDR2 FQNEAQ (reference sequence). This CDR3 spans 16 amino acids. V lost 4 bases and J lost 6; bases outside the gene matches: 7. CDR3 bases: TGTGCCAGCAGCTCGGGACTAGCGGGAGGCCCGTCCGAGCAGTACTTC. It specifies CASSSGLAGGPSEQYF.

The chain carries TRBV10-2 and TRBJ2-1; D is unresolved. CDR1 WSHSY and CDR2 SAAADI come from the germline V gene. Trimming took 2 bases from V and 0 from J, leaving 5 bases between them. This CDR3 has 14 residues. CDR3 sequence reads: CASSEVGSYNEQFF. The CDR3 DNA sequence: TGCGCCAGCAGTGAGGTCGGCTCCTACAATGAGCAGTTCTTC.

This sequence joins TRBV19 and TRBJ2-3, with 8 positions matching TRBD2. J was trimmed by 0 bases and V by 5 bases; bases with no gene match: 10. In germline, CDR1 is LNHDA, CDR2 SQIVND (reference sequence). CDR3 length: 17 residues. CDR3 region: CASSFQLAGYSTDTQYF. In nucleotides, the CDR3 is TGTGCCAGTAGTTTTCAGCTAGCGGGTTATAGCACAGATACGCAGTATTTT.

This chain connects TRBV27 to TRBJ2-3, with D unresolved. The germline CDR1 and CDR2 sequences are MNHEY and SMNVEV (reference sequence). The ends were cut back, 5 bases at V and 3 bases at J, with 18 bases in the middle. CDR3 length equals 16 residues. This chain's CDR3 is CASSQNGPYGTDTQYF. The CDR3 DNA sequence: TGTGCCAGCAGTCAGAACGGCCCCTATGGGACAGATACGCAGTATTTT.

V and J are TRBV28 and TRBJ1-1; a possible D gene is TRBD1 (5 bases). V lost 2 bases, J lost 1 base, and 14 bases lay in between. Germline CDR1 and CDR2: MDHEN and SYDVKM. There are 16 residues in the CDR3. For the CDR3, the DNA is TGTGCCAGCAGTTTACTACAGGAGGTAGGGAACACTGAAGCTTTCTTT. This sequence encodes CASSLLQEVGNTEAFF.

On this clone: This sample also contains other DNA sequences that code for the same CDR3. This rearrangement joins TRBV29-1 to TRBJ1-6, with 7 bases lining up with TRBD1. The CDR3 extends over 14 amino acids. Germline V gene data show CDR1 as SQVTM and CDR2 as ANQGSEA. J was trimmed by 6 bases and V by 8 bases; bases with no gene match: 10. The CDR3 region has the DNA TGCAGCATTCAGGGGGACAGCTCTAATTCACCCCTCCACTTT. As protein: CSIQGDSSNSPLHF.

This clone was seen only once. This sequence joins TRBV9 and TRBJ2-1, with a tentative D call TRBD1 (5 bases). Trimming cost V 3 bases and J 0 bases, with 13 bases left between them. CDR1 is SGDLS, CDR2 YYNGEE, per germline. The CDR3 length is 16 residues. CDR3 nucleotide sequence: TGTGCCAGCAGCGGGGTGGGCAGGGACTCCTACAATGAGCAGTTCTTC. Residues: CASSGVGRDSYNEQFF.

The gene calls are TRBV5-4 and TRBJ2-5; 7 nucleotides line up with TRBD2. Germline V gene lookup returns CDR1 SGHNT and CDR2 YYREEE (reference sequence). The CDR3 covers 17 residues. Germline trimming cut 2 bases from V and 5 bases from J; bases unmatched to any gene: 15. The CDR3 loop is CASSLGLELTSKETQYF. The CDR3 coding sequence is TGTGCCAGCAGCTTAGGACTAGAGCTCACCTCTAAGGAGACCCAGTACTTC.

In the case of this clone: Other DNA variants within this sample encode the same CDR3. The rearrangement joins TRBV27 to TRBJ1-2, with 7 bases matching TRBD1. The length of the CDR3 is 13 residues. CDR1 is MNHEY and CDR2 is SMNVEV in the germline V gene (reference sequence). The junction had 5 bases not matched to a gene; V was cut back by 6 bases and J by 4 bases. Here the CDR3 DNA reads TGTGCCAGCAGCCCAGGGGGGGGCTATGGCTACACCTTC. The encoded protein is CASSPGGGYGYTF.